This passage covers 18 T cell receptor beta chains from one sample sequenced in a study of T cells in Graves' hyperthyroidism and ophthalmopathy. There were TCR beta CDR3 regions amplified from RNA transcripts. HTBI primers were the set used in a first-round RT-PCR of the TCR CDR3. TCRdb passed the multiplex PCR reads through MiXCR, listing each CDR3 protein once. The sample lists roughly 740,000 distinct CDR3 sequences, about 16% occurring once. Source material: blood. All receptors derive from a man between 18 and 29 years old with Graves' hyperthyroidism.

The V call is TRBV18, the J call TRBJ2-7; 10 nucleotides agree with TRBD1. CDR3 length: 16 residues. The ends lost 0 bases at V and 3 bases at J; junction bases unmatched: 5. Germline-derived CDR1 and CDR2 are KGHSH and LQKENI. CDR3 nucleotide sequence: TGTGCCAGCTCACCACCTCGACAGGGGGCGGTCTACGAGCAGTACTTC. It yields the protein CASSPPRQGAVYEQYF. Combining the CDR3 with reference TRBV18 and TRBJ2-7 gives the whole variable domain NAGVMQNPRHLVRRRGQEARLRCSPMKGHSHVYWYRQLPEEGLKFMVYLQKENIIDESGMPKERFSAEFPKEGPSILRIQQVVRGDSAAYFCASSPPRQGAVYEQYFGPGTRLTVT.

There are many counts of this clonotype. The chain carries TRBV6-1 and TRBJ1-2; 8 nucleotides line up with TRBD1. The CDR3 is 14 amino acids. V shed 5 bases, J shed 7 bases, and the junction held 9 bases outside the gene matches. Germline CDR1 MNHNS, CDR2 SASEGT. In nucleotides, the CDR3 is TGTGCCAGCAGTCGAGGCAGGGGGCGAGTTGGCTACACCTTC. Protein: CASSRGRGRVGYTF.

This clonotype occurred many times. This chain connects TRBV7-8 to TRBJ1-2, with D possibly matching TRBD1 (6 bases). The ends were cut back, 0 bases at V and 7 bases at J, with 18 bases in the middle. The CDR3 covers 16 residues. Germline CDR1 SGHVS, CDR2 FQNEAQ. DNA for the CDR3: TGTGCCAGCAGCTTAGCGCCCAGGGGCCGAGGGCTTGGCTACACCTTC. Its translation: CASSLAPRGRGLGYTF.

The CDR3, as DNA: TGTGCCAGCAGCCCACGACCGGGGCGGTTTCGAGGTCAGCCCCAGCATTTT. Translating it yields CASSPRPGRFRGQPQHF. The chain employs TRBV7-8 and TRBJ1-5; maybe TRBD1 (5 bases). V lost 5 bases, J lost 6 bases, and 23 bases lay in between. The germline CDR1 and CDR2 sequences are SGHVS and FQNEAQ. The CDR3 totals 17 residues.

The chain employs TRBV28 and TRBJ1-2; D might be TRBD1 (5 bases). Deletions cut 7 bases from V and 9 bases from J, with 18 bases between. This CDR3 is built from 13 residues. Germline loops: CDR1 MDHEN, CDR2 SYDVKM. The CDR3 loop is CASTPPRDHRYTF. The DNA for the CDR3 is TGTGCCAGCACCCCCCCACGGGACCACCGCTACACCTTC.

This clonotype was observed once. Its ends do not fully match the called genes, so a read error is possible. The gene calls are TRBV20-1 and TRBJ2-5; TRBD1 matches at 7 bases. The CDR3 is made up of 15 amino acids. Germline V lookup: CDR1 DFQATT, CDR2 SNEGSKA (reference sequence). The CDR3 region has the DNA TGCAGTGCTAGGAGTCTAGACAGGGACCACGAGACCCAGTACTTC. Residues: CSARSLDRDHETQYF.

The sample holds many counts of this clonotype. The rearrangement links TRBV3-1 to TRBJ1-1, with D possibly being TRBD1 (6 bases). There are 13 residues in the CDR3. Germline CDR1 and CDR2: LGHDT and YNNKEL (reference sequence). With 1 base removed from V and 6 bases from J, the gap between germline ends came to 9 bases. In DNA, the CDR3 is TGTGCCAGCAGCCAAGGGGGGCCGTCTGAAGCTTTCTTT. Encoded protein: CASSQGGPSEAFF. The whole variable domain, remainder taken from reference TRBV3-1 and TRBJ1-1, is DTAVSQTPKYLVTQMGNDKSIKCEQNLGHDTMYWYKQDSKKFLKIMFSYNNKELIINETVPNRFSPKSPDKAHLNLHINSLELGDSAVYFCASSQGGPSEAFFGQGTRLTVV.

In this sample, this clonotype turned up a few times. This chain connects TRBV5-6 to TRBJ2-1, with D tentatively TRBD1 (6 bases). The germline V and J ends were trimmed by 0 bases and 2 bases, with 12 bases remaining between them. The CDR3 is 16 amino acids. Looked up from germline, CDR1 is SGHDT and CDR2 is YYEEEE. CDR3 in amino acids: CASSLAETGTYNEQFF. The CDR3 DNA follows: TGTGCCAGCAGCTTGGCGGAGACAGGAACCTACAATGAGCAGTTCTTC.

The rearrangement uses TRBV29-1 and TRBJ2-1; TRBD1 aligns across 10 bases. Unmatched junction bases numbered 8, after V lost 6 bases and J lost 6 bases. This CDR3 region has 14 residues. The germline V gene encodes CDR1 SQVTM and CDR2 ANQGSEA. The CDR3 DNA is TGCAGCGTCCCCCGGGACAGGGGCATCAATGAGCAGTTCTTC. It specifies CSVPRDRGINEQFF.

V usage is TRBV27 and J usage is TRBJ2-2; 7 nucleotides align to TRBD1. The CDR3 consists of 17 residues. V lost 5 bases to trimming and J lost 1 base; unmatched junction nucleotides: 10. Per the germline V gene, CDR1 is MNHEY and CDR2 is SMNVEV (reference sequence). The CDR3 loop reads CASSPLETGMNTGELFF. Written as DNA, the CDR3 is TGTGCCAGCAGTCCCCTGGAGACAGGGATGAACACCGGGGAGCTGTTTTTT.

The CDR3 DNA sequence: TGTGCCAGCATTCCTAGCGGGAGCACAGATACGCAGTATTTT. As protein: CASIPSGSTDTQYF. V and J are TRBV6-1 and TRBJ2-3; 8 bases match TRBD2. CDR3 length: 14 residues. In germline, CDR1 is MNHNS, CDR2 SASEGT. The V gene end was trimmed by 7 bases and the J gene end by 0 bases; junction bases not matched to a gene: 3.

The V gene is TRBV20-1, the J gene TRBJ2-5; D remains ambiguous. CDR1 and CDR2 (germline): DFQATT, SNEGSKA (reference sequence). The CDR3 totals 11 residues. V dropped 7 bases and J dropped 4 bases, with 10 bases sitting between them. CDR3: CSGGHTETQYF. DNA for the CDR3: TGCAGTGGTGGGCACACAGAGACCCAGTACTTC.

The CDR3 sequence: CASGVRSSGNTIYF. The DNA for the CDR3 is TGTGCCAGTGGGGTTCGGAGCTCTGGAAACACCATATATTTT. This chain uses TRBV19 with TRBJ1-3; no clear D gene. The CDR3 is 14 residues long. Germline V lookup: CDR1 LNHDA, CDR2 SQIVND (reference sequence). V was clipped by 8 bases and J by 0 bases, with 11 bases between them. The full variable domain, rest sourced from reference TRBV19 and TRBJ1-3, is DGGITQSPKYLFRKEGQNVTLSCEQNLNHDAMYWYRQDPGQGLRLIYYSQIVNDFQKGDIAEGYSVSREKKESFPLTVTSAQKNPTAFYLCASGVRSSGNTIYFGEGSWLTVV.

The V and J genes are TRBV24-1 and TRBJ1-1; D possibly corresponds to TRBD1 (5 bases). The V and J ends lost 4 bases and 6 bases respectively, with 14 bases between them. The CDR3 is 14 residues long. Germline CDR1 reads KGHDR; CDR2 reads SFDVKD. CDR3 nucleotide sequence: TGTGCCACCAGTGAACCGCGACAGCCCGCTGAAGCTTTCTTT. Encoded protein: CATSEPRQPAEAFF.

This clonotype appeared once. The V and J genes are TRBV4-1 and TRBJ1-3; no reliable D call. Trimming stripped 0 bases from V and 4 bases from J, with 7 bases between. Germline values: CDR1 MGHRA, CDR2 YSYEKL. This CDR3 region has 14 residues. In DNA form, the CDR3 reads TGCGCCAGCAGCCAAGAGGTCCGGGGAAACACCATATATTTT. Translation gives CASSQEVRGNTIYF.

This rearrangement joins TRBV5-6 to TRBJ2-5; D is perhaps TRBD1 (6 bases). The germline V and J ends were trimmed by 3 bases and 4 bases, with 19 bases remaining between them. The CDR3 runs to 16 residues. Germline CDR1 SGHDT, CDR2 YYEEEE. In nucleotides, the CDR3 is TGTGCCAGCAGCTGGACCGACAGGCTGCCCCGAGAGACCCAGTACTTC. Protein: CASSWTDRLPRETQYF.

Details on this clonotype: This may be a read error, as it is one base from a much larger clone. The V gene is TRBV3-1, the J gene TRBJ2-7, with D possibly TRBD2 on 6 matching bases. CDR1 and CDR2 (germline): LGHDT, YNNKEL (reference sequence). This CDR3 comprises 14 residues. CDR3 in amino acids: CASSPRDWSYEKYF. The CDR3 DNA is TGTGCCAGCAGCCCCCGGGACTGGTCCTACGAGAAGTACTTC.

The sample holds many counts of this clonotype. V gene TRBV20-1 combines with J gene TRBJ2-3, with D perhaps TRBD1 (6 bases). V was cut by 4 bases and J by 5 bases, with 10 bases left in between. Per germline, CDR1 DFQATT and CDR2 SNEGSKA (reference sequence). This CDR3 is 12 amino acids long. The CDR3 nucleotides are TGCAGTGCTATCAACAGGGAAGATACGCAGTATTTT. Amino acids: CSAINREDTQYF.